These 20 T cell receptor beta chains were sequenced from one sample in a study of cytomegalovirus exposure and HLA in healthy donors. 13 Jbeta primers and 60 Vbeta primers were used for the PCR. Measured with immunoSEQ multiplex PCR; TCRdb has only the in-frame clones, and not every one. The repertoire holds 130,000 or so clones, about 82% seen once, with about 5.3% in the top ten. The material sequenced was PBMCs. Receptors originate from a man younger than 45 in good health and CMV-seronegative.

Only one count was recorded for this clone. The CDR3 nucleotides read TGTGCCAGCTCACCAGGACAGCCCAACGAGCAGTACTTC. This encodes CASSPGQPNEQYF. This rearrangement joins TRBV18 to TRBJ2-7; possibly TRBD1 for D (6 bases). Trimming pared 2 bases from V and 5 bases from J, leaving 10 bases between. The germline gives CDR1 KGHSH, CDR2 LQKENI. CDR3 length: 13 residues.

This sequence joins TRBV6-6 and TRBJ2-1; the D is unclear. The CDR3 is made up of 13 amino acids. V lost 6 bases and J lost 1, with 7 bases in between. Germline CDR1 and CDR2: MNHNY and SVGAGI (reference sequence). CDR3 DNA: TGTGCCAGCAGGTCCAGGTCCTACAATGAGCAGTTCTTC. Protein sequence: CASRSRSYNEQFF.

V and J are TRBV5-1 and TRBJ2-1; D possibly corresponds to TRBD1 (6 bases). V was cut by 0 bases and J by 2 bases, with 9 bases left in between. Looked up from germline, CDR1 is SGHRS and CDR2 is YFSETQ. The length of the CDR3 is 15 residues. The CDR3 DNA is TGCGCCAGCAGCTTGGAAGGGGGACCCTACAATGAGCAGTTCTTC. It translates to CASSLEGGPYNEQFF.

This clone showed up just a few times. V gene TRBV7-9 combines with J gene TRBJ1-5; 9 nucleotides align to TRBD1. This CDR3 has 15 residues. The germline CDR1 and CDR2 sequences are SEHNR and FQNEAQ (reference sequence). Germline trimming cut 5 bases from V and 4 bases from J; bases unmatched to any gene: 6. The CDR3 spells CASSQGTGSNQPQHF. The CDR3 nucleotides are TGTGCCAGCAGCCAAGGGACAGGGAGTAATCAGCCCCAGCATTTT.

The J gene is TRBJ2-1, the V gene TRBV5-5, with TRBD2 matching 13 bases. The germline V gene has CDR1 SGHKS and CDR2 YYEKEE (reference sequence). The CDR3 is 19 residues long. The V gene end was trimmed by 4 bases and the J gene end by 0 bases; junction bases not matched to a gene: 10. The CDR3 here is CASSPDGTSGVRSYNEQFF. As DNA, the CDR3 is TGTGCCAGCAGCCCGGATGGGACTAGCGGGGTTCGCTCCTACAATGAGCAGTTCTTC.

The chain links TRBV11-3 to TRBJ1-1, with a weak D call TRBD1 (5 bases). This CDR3 spans 13 amino acids. Germline V gives CDR1 SGHNT, CDR2 YENEEA. The V gene lost 5 bases and the J gene lost 2 bases, with 9 bases spanning the gap. CDR3 bases: TGTGCCAGCAGCCATCAGGGAAACACTGAAGCTTTCTTT. Its translation is CASSHQGNTEAFF. Full variable domain (rest looked up from reference TRBV11-3 and TRBJ1-1): EAGVVQSPRYKIIEKKQPVAFWCNPISGHNTLYWYLQNLGQGPELLIRYENEEAVDDSQLPKDRFSAERLKGVDSTLKIQPAELGDSAVYLCASSHQGNTEAFFGQGTRLTVV.

The chain couples TRBV27 to TRBJ2-7, with a possible D match to TRBD1 (6 bases). V lost 3 bases, J lost 7 bases, and 10 bases lay in between. This CDR3 has 12 amino acids. Germline V gene lookup returns CDR1 MNHEY and CDR2 SMNVEV (reference sequence). The CDR3 here is CASSFWGQEQYF. In DNA form, the CDR3 reads TGTGCCAGCAGTTTTTGGGGGCAGGAGCAGTACTTC.

This sequence joins TRBV29-1 and TRBJ2-5, with TRBD2 matching 15 bases. The length of the CDR3 is 16 residues. CDR1 and CDR2 (germline): SQVTM, ANQGSEA. V shed 4 bases, J shed 7 bases, and the junction held 10 bases outside the gene matches. The CDR3: CSVVWTSGRARGTQYF. The CDR3 nucleotides are TGCAGCGTTGTTTGGACTAGCGGGAGGGCGAGGGGGACCCAGTACTTC.

The chain employs TRBV7-8 and TRBJ1-1, with D uncertain. Germline V gene sequence: CDR1 SGHVS, CDR2 FQNEAQ. V was shortened by 5 bases and J by 2 bases, with 18 bases between the two germline ends. The CDR3 contains 16 residues. DNA of the CDR3: TGTGCCAGCAGCCCACATGGCAGGCTCTCAAACACTGAAGCTTTCTTT. Amino acid sequence: CASSPHGRLSNTEAFF.

The CDR3 coding sequence is TGTGCCAGCCAGGGGAGACGGACAGGCCGCATGAACACTGAAGCTTTCTTT. Translation gives CASQGRRTGRMNTEAFF. The V gene is TRBV19, the J gene TRBJ1-1; TRBD1 matches at 7 bases. There are 17 residues in the CDR3. V lost 9 bases to trimming and J lost 0 bases; unmatched junction nucleotides: 16. From germline, CDR1 is LNHDA and CDR2 SQIVND (reference sequence).

The genes are TRBV5-1 and TRBJ1-4; D remains unclear. CDR1 is SGHRS, CDR2 YFSETQ, per germline. CDR3 length: 16 amino acids. The V end was cut by 4 bases, the J end by 8 bases, with 21 bases between. The CDR3 bases are TGCGCCAGCAGCCCGGACTCAACACTAACCTCAGAAAAACTGTTTTTT. Translation gives CASSPDSTLTSEKLFF.

The chain carries TRBV4-3 and TRBJ1-5, with D perhaps TRBD1 (6 bases). V lost 0 bases and J lost 9, with 15 bases in between. This CDR3 has 15 residues. CDR1 and CDR2 (germline): LGHNA, YSLEER. The CDR3 DNA follows: TGCGCCAGCAGCCAAGAGGTTCAGGGGCCGAGGCCCCAGCATTTT. It codes for CASSQEVQGPRPQHF.

The chain recombines TRBV7-9 with TRBJ2-7; 7 nucleotides agree with TRBD1. CDR1 and CDR2 from the germline V gene are SEHNR and FQNEAQ (reference sequence). The CDR3 is made up of 14 amino acids. The ends lost 8 bases at V and 3 bases at J; junction bases unmatched: 10. DNA for the CDR3: TGTGCCAGCGGGGGACAGTCCTTACTCTACGAGCAGTACTTC. This codes for CASGGQSLLYEQYF.

The V gene is TRBV28, the J gene TRBJ2-3, with a weak D call TRBD1 (6 bases). Germline loops: CDR1 MDHEN, CDR2 SYDVKM. The ends were cut back, 3 bases at V and 5 bases at J, with 15 bases in the middle. This CDR3 spans 15 amino acids. CDR3: CASSFHGQSEDTQYF. The DNA for the CDR3 is TGTGCCAGCAGTTTCCACGGACAGTCCGAAGATACGCAGTATTTT.

To note about this clone: An end of the junction does not agree with germline; a read error may underlie this. The J gene is TRBJ1-1, the V gene TRBV7-9; maybe TRBD1 (5 bases). Germline lookup yields CDR1 SEHNR and CDR2 FQNEAQ (reference sequence). This CDR3 spans 12 amino acids. DNA of the CDR3: TGTTCCAGCAGCTTAGACAGTAACACAGCTTTCTTT. Translation: CSSSLDSNTAFF. Drawing the rest from reference TRBV7-9 and TRBJ1-1, the complete variable domain is DTGVSQNPRHKITKRGQNVTFRCDPISEHNRLYWYRQTLGQGPEFLTYFQNEAQLEKSRLLSDRFSAERPKGSFSTLEIQRTEQGDSAMYLCSSSLDSNTAFFGQGTRLTVV.

The genes are TRBV7-2 and TRBJ1-6; 7 bases align to TRBD1. With V trimmed by 2 bases and J by 11 bases, 6 bases remained unmatched. Germline assignment: CDR1 SGHTA and CDR2 FQGNSA. The CDR3 is 14 residues long. CDR3 sequence: CASSLRQGGTPLHF. The CDR3 DNA sequence: TGTGCCAGCAGCTTAAGACAGGGAGGTACACCCCTCCACTTT.

The chain carries TRBV28 and TRBJ2-3, with no clear D. Germline V lookup: CDR1 MDHEN, CDR2 SYDVKM. V lost 1 base, J lost 7 bases, and 9 bases lay in between. The CDR3 is made up of 13 amino acids. The CDR3 loop reads CASSLSKPNTQYF. CDR3 sequence (DNA): TGTGCCAGCAGTTTATCCAAGCCGAATACGCAGTATTTT.

This clone was recorded only once. This chain links TRBV6-5 with TRBJ1-1; TRBD1 is a possible D gene (5 bases). The V and J ends lost 5 bases and 1 base respectively, with 11 bases between them. The CDR3 covers 14 residues. Germline lookup yields CDR1 MNHEY and CDR2 SVGAGI. In DNA form, the CDR3 reads TGTGCCAGCAGTGGGGTTAGGGGGAACACTGAAGCTTTCTTT. Translating it yields CASSGVRGNTEAFF.

V and J are TRBV19 and TRBJ2-7; D is uncertain. CDR3 length: 12 amino acids. Trimming stripped 4 bases from V and 2 bases from J, with 6 bases between. CDR1 LNHDA and CDR2 SQIVND come from the germline V gene (reference sequence). The CDR3 DNA is TGTGCCAGTAGTACCTCCCCCTACGAGCAGTACTTC. It encodes CASSTSPYEQYF.

The chain uses TRBV4-2 and TRBJ2-1; a possible D gene is TRBD2 (6 bases). CDR3 length: 15 amino acids. Germline lookup yields CDR1 LGHNA and CDR2 YNFKEQ. V gave up 4 bases and J gave up 4 bases, with 14 bases separating them. Here the CDR3 reads CASSRDPGLYNEQFF. CDR3 bases: TGTGCCAGCAGCCGAGACCCGGGACTGTACAATGAGCAGTTCTTC.